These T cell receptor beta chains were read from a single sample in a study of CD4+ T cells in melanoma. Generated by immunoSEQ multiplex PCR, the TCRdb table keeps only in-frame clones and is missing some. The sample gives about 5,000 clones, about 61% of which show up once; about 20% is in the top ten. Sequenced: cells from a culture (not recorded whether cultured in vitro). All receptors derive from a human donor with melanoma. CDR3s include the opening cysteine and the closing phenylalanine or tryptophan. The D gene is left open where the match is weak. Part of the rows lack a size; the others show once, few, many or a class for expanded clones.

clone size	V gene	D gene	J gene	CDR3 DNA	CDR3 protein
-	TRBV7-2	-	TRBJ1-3	TGTGCCAGCAGCGAGACGATTTCTGTGGACACCATATATTTT	CASSETISVDTIYF
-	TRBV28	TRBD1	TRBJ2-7	TGTGCCAGCAGCCAACAGGGGTACGAGCAGTACTTC	CASSQQGYEQYF
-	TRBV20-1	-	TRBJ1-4	TGCAGTGCTCCGGACAGCGAAAAACTGTTTTTT	CSAPDSEKLFF
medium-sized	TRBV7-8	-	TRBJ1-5	TGTGCCAGCAGCTTAGGCGCGAGGGCCGGGAGTCGGCAGCCCCAGCATTTT	CASSLGARAGSRQPQHF
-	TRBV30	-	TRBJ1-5	TGTGCCTGGAGTGATGGGGGAGGGCAGCCCCAGCATTTT	CAWSDGGGQPQHF
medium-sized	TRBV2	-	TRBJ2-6	TGTGCCAGCACCGGGGGAGGGGCCAACGTCCTGACTTTC	CASTGGGANVLTF
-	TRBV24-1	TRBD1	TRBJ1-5	TGTGCCACAGCTGGACAGGGCAGCAATCAGCCCCAGCATTTT	CATAGQGSNQPQHF
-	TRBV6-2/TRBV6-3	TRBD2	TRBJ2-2	TGTGCCAGCAGTGGACTAGCGGGGGCCACCGGGGAGCTGTTTTTT	CASSGLAGATGELFF
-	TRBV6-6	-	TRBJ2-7	TGTGCCAGCAGTTACTCGAGTTCGGGAGTCATGGAGCAGTACTTC	CASSYSSSGVMEQYF
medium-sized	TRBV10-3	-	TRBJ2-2	TGTGCCATCAGTGAGTCGGGCGCCGGGGAGCTGTTTTTT	CAISESGAGELFF
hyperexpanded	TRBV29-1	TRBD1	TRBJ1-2	TGCGCCAGCATGGAAGGACAGGGGGATAATGGCTACACCTTC	CASMEGQGDNGYTF
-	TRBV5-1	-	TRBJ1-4	TGCGCCAGCAGCTTGGGCGGTTGGACCACTAATGAAAAACTGTTTTTT	CASSLGGWTTNEKLFF
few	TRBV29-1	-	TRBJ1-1	TGCAGCGTTGACAAGGGGGGATATGAAGCTTTCTTT	CSVDKGGYEAFF
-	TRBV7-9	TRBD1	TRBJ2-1	TGTGCCAGCAGCTTACTCTTAGGACAGGGCAGGGAAAATGAGCAGTTCTTC	CASSLLLGQGRENEQFF
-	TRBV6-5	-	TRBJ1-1	TGTGCCAGCAGTTACGGCCCCGATTGGAACACTGAAGCTTTCTTT	CASSYGPDWNTEAFF
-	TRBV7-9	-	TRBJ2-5	TGTGCCACCTTCAAACTAGGAGGGGCTTCGGGAAAAGAGACCCAGTACTTC	CATFKLGGASGKETQYF
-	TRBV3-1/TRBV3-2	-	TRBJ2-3	TGTGCCAGCAGCCAAGATGCCAGGCGCACAGATACGCAGTATTTT	CASSQDARRTDTQYF
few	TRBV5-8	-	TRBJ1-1	TGTGCCAGCACCAAGACGACAGCCTTGAACACTGAAGCTTTCTTT	CASTKTTALNTEAFF
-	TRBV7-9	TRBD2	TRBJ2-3	TGTGCCAGCAGCTTAGGTAGCGGGGGGACAGATACGCAGTATTTT	CASSLGSGGTDTQYF
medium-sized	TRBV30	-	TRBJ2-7	TGTGCCTGGACCGGGACGGATGCCTACGAGCAGTACTTC	CAWTGTDAYEQYF
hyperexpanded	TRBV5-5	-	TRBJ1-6	TGTGCCAGCAGAAAGGAGAGTTCACCCCTCCACTTT	CASRKESSPLHF
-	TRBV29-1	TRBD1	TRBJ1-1	TGCAGCGTTGGAGACAGGGGAGACACTGAAGCTTTCTTT	CSVGDRGDTEAFF
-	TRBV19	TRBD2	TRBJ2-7	TGTGCCAGTAGTATGGGAGGGTACGAGCAGTACTTC	CASSMGGYEQYF
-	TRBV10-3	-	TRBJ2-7	TGTGCCATCGGGCACTACGAGCAGTACTTC	CAIGHYEQYF
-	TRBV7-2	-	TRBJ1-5	TGTGCCAGCAGCTTGGGGGGTGAAGGCCGTCCCCAGCATTTT	CASSLGGEGRPQHF
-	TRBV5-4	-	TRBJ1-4	TGTGCCAGCAGCCCAAACAGGAATCTTAATGAAAAACTGTTTTTT	CASSPNRNLNEKLFF
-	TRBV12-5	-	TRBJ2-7	TGTGCTAGTGCCGCTGGGGGGGCACGGGAGCAGTACTTC	CASAAGGAREQYF
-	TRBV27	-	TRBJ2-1	TGTGCCAGCAGTCACCAGGATGCGCAGTTCTTC	CASSHQDAQFF
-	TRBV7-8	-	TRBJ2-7	TGTGCCAGCAGCTTGACCGAGTTTAGCTCCTACGAGCAGTACTTC	CASSLTEFSSYEQYF
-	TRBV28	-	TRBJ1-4	TGTGCCAGCAGTTTAATAGAAAAACTGTTTTTT	CASSLIEKLFF
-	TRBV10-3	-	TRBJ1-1	TGTGCCATCAGTGAGTGGGGGACTGAAGCTTTCTTT	CAISEWGTEAFF
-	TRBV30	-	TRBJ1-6	TGTGCCTGGAGTGTGCCGGACAGCTCCTATAATTCACCCCTCCACTTT	CAWSVPDSSYNSPLHF
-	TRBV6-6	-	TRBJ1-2	TGTGCCATTATCGAGGGGTATGGCTACACCTTC	CAIIEGYGYTF
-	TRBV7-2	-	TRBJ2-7	TGTGCCAGCAGCTTAGACCCCGGGACGCAGAACCACGAGCAGTACTTC	CASSLDPGTQNHEQYF
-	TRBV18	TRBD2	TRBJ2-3	TGTGCCAGCTCACTTCTCGGACTAGCGGGAACAGATACGCAGTATTTT	CASSLLGLAGTDTQYF
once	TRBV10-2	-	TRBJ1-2	TGCGCCAGCACCGAAGGGACACTTGGCTACACCTTC	CASTEGTLGYTF
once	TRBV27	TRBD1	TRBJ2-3	TGTGCCAGCGTGGGACAGGGGGGTCCAGATACGCAGTATTTT	CASVGQGGPDTQYF
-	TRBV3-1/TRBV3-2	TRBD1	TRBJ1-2	TGTGCCAGCAGCCAACAGACCGGGACAGGGTCTGGCTACACCTTC	CASSQQTGTGSGYTF
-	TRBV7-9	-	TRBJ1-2	TGTGCCAGCAGCTTAGCGGGCAGGGCTAACTATGGCTACACCTTC	CASSLAGRANYGYTF
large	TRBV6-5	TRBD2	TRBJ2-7	TGTGCCAGCAGTTACGACGGGACTATGCAGTACTTC	CASSYDGTMQYF
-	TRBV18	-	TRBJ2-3	TGTGCCAGCTCACCCGGGACTGGATACACAGATACGCAGTATTTT	CASSPGTGYTDTQYF